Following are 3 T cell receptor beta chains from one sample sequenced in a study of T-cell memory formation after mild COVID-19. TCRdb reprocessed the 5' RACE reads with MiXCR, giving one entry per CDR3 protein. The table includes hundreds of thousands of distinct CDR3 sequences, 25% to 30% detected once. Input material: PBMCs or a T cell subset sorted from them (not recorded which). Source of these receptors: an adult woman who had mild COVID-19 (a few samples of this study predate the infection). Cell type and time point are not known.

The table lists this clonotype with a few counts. The CDR3: CASSPPDRLPNTEAFF. The DNA of the CDR3 is TGTGCCAGCTCACCACCGGACAGACTACCGAACACTGAAGCTTTCTTT. The chain has TRBV18 and TRBJ1-1; tentative D call: TRBD1 (6 bases). The ends were cut back, 0 bases at V and 1 base at J, with 12 bases in the middle. This CDR3 is 16 amino acids long. CDR1 and CDR2 from the germline V gene are KGHSH and LQKENI.

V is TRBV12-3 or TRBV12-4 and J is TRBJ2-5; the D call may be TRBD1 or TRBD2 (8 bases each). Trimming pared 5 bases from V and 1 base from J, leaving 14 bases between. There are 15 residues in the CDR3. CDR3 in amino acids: CASSTGGTGQETQYF. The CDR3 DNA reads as TGTGCCAGCAGTACGGGAGGGACAGGCCAAGAGACCCAGTACTTC.

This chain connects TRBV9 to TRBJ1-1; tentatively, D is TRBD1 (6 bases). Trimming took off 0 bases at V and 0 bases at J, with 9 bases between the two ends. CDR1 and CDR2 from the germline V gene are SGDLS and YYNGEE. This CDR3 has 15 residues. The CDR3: CASSVEGDMNTEAFF. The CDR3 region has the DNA TGTGCCAGCAGCGTAGAAGGGGACATGAACACTGAAGCTTTCTTT.